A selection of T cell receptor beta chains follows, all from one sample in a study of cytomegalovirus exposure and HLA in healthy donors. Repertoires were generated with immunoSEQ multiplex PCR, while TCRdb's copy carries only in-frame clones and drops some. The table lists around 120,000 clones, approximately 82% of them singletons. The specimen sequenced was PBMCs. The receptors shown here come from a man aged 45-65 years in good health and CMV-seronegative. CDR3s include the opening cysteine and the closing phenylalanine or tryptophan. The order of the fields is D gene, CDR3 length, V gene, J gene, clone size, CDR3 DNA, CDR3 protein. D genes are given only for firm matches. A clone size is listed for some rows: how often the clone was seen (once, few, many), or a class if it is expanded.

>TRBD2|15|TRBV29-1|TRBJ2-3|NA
TGCAGCGTTGGGGCTAGCGGGGGGGGCACAGATACGCAGTATTTT
CSVGASGGGTDTQYF
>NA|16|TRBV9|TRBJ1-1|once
TGTGCCAGCAGCCCTCGGCGCGGGGGCTCTAACACTGAAGCTTTCTTT
CASSPRRGGSNTEAFF
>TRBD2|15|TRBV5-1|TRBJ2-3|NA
TGCGCCAGCAGTCGGGAGGGGAGGAGCACAGATACGCAGTATTTT
CASSREGRSTDTQYF
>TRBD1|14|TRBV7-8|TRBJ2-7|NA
TGTGCCAGCAGGGGGACAGGGTCAAACTACGAGCAGTACTTC
CASRGTGSNYEQYF
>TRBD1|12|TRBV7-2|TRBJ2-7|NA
TGTGCCAGCGGGACAGTTCGGAATGAGCAGTACTTC
CASGTVRNEQYF
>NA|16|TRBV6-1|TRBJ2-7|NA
TGTGCCAGCAGTGAATTTGGGCGGGGAAATCCCTACGAGCAGTACTTC
CASSEFGRGNPYEQYF
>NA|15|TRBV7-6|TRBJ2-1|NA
TGTGCCAGCAGCTTCGCTGCAGGCTCCTACAATGAGCAGTTCTTC
CASSFAAGSYNEQFF
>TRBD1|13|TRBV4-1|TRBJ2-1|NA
TGCGCCAGCAGGGGGACAGGGGGCAATGAGCAGTTCTTC
CASRGTGGNEQFF
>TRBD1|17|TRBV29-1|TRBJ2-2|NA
TGCAGCGTTAGCACACGAGTCGGGACAGGGTACTCCGGGGAGCTGTTTTTT
CSVSTRVGTGYSGELFF
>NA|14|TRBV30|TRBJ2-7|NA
TGTGCCTGGAGTGTACTCGGGGTCCCCTACGAGCAGTACTTC
CAWSVLGVPYEQYF
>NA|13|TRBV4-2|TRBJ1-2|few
TGTGCCAGCAGCCAATCGGAGAACTATGGCTACACCTTC
CASSQSENYGYTF